The source of this T cell receptor beta chain is a study of T cell repertoires in cytomegalovirus infection (dated by TCRdb to about 2019). Concerning the study at large: Recently identified HLA-C-restricted CMV epitopes, whose presentation resists viral immunomodulation, were targeted by peptide stimulations together with well-studied HLA-B-restricted epitopes. Donor HLA type was relevant to the analysis, because carriage of CMV infection together with the matching HLA type was indicated by public TCR beta signatures.

The V and J ends are trimmed by 4 bases and 3 bases, leaving 10 bases between them. The CDR3 spans 14 residues, from the cysteine through the phenylalanine. Only the CDR3 DNA stays, 42 bases, in frame from base 1. Sequences SEHNR (CDR1) and FQNEAQ (CDR2) are obtained from the germline V gene (reference sequence). Sequenced on an Illumina HiSeq 1500. In TCRdb, the public reads were trimmed at Q25 with fastp and aligned with MiXCR, with productive beta chains retained. Every CDR3 protein is listed once, alongside the most common genes and DNA of its rows. Here the sample has about 830,000 distinct CDR3 sequences; 32% occur a single time. The top ten clones comprise 9.5% to 15% of the sample. This clonotype was seen just once. The antigen it recognizes is unknown. A clone one base away is much larger, so this may be a read error. According to the study, the label for this sample's treatment or condition signals: in vitro stimulation with specific CMV peptide epitopes to enrich CMV-specific T cells.

Overall results and qualifications from the work: Carriers of CMV infection plus the relevant HLA type were discriminated by the cumulative frequency of public TCR beta family members in the study cohort and in an independent roughly 340-donor cohort. The ex vivo response was dominated by HLA-C-restricted CMV-specific TCR beta clonotypes, and the single most frequent clonotype in two of eight donors was supplied by these HLA-C-restricted clonotypes.

This sequence originates from a human donor in good health (CMV status not recorded). Some clones in this sample may be carry-over from other donors' samples. The sequence is built from TRBV7-9 and TRBJ1-5; possibly the D gene is TRBD1, per 6 matching bases. The sample was cultured CD8+ T cells from PBMCs, taken from culture after CMV antigen stimulation. This receptor has the CDR3 CASSSGGHNQPQHF. In nucleotides, the sequence is TGTGCCAGCAGCTCCGGGGGACACAATCAGCCCCAGCATTTT.